This T cell receptor (beta chain) was documented in a study of human T cells and chemical hapten exposure. Overall study context: Chiefly women, the patients showed alopecia areata, totalis or universalis.

Time point of the sample: pre-sensitization, week 0. As to treatment: therapeutic diphenylcyclopropenone sensitization with weekly scalp DPC. Blood collection happened ahead of applying each patch test. Germline V CDR1 and CDR2: MNHEY, SMNVEV (reference sequence). V was trimmed by 7 bases and J by 1 base, leaving 11 bases between them. This CDR3 has 14 amino acids. The study used a library that attached unique molecular identifiers to individual cDNA molecules. One entry per CDR3 protein, called by TCRdb with MiXCR from the RACE reads. Of under 300,000 distinct CDR3 sequences in the sample, more than 6.5% were seen once.

V is TRBV27 and J is TRBJ2-1; D not certain. This sample comprised whole blood, obtained in connection with sensitization to the hapten diphenylcyclopropenone (DPC). The source is a woman aged 40 to 55 with alopecia areata. Some clones in this sample may be carry-over from other donors' samples. The CDR3, as DNA: TGTGCCAGCATGTGGCACGGATCCTACAATGAGCAGTTCTTC. Its protein product is CASMWHGSYNEQFF.